This T cell receptor (beta chain) came from a study of shared clonotypes between healthy human individuals. Here immunoSEQ multiplex PCR was the method, and the copy in TCRdb shows in-frame clones only, minus some. The sample contains 2 million to 2.5 million clones, more than 80% of which appear only once. HIV-negative, healthy adults without recent acute infections or vaccinations were the donors. Splitting the CD4+ cells yielded a CD45RA+ naive subset and a CD45RA-negative memory subset. Study outcomes and limitations: Non-shared clonotypes showed lower generation probabilities than clonotypes common to all four donors. Richness estimates generally favored naive over memory subsets.

The CDR3 contains 15 residues. Trimming took 5 bases from V and 8 from J; bases not matched to a gene: 11. Germline loops: CDR1 SEHNR, CDR2 FQNEAQ (reference sequence). Comment on this clone: Antigen unknown.

The chain is built from TRBV7-9 and TRBJ1-4, with 7 nucleotides matching TRBD1. This receptor was obtained from a man younger than 35 in good health. Some clones in this sample may be carry-over from other donors' samples. Material for sequencing was naive CD4+ T cells from PBMCs. This sample's subset: CD45RA+ positively selected. CDR3 sequence (DNA): TGTGCCAGCAGCCCTCCGACAGGGATGCGGGAAAAACTGTTTTTT. Amino acid sequence: CASSPPTGMREKLFF.